The clone carrying this T cell receptor beta chain was counted many times. Its matching antigen is unknown. The source of the sample is a study of T cell repertoires in cytomegalovirus infection. Study-level background: Both CMV infection and a matching HLA type were indicated by public TCR beta signatures. Findings and limits, study-wide: Carriers of CMV and the relevant HLA type were discriminated by public TCR beta frequency. Across the ex vivo response, the dominant clonotypes were HLA-C-restricted CMV-specific TCR beta clonotypes.

TCRdb reprocessed the reads via MiXCR and lists one record per CDR3 protein. The sample contains roughly 230,000 distinct CDR3 sequences, around 6.4% of which appear only once. The sequencing sample was made of PBMCs. The origin of this receptor is a human donor in good health (CMV status not recorded). Some clones in this sample may be carry-over from other donors' samples.

CDR3: CASSSPDLGSTEAFF. DNA of the CDR3: TGTGCCAGCAGTTCTCCGGATTTGGGGTCCACTGAAGCTTTCTTT. J is TRBJ1-1 and V is TRBV12-3 or TRBV12-4; D not resolved. The CDR3 has 15 residues. The V end lost 4 bases, the J end lost 4 bases, and 16 bases lay between the germline ends.